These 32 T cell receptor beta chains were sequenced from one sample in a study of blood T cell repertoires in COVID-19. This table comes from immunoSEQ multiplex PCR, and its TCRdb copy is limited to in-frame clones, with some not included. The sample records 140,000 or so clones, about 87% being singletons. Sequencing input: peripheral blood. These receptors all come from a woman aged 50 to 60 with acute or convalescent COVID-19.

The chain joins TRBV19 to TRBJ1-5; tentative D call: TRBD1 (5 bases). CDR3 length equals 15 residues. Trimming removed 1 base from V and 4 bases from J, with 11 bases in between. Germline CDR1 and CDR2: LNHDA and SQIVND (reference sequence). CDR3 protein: CASSIGGQGNQPQHF. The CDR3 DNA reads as TGTGCCAGTAGTATAGGGGGTCAGGGTAATCAGCCCCAGCATTTT.

The CDR3: CATSRQGVGYGYTF. The CDR3 DNA is TGTGCCACCAGTAGACAGGGTGTCGGGTATGGCTACACCTTC. The chain combines TRBV15 with TRBJ1-2; 7 bases are a match to TRBD1. V gave up 6 bases and J gave up 5 bases; unmatched junction bases: 9. This CDR3 is 14 amino acids long. The germline V gene encodes CDR1 LNHNV and CDR2 YYDKDF (reference sequence).

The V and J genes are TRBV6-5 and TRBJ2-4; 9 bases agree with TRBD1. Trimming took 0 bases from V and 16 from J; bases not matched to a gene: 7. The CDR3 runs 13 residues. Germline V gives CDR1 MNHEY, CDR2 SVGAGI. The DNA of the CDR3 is TGTGCCAGCAGTTACTCCCCGGGACAGGGATTTTACTTC. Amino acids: CASSYSPGQGFYF.

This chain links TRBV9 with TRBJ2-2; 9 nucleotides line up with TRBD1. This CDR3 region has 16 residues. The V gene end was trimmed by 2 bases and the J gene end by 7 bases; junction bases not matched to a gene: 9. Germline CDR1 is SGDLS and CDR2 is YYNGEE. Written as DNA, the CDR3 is TGTGCCAGCAGCGTTCGGACAGGGGCCCTTTTCGGGGAGCTGTTTTTT. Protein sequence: CASSVRTGALFGELFF.

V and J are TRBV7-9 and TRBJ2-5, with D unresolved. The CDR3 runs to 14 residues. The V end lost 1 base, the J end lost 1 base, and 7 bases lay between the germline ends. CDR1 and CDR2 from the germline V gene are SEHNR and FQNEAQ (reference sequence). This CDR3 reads CASSLGGRQETQYF. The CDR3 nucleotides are TGTGCCAGCAGCTTAGGAGGTCGCCAAGAGACCCAGTACTTC.

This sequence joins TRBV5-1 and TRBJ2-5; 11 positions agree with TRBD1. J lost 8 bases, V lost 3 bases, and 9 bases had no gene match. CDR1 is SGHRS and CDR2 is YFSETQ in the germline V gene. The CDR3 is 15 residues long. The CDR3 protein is CASSWTGGGMVTQYF. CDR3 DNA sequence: TGCGCCAGCAGCTGGACAGGGGGCGGCATGGTTACCCAGTACTTC.

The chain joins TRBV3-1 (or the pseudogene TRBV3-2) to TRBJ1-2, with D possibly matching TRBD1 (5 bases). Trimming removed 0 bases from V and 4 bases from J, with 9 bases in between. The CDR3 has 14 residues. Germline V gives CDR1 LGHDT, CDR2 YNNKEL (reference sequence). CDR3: CASSQEGGTYGYTF. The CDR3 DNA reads TGTGCCAGCAGCCAAGAGGGGGGAACCTATGGCTACACCTTC.

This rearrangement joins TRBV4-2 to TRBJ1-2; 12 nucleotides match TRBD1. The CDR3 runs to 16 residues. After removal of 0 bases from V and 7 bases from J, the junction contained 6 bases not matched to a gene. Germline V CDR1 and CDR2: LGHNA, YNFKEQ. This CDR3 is CASSQDRGQGAFGYTF. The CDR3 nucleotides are TGTGCCAGCAGCCAAGATCGGGGACAGGGGGCCTTTGGCTACACCTTC.

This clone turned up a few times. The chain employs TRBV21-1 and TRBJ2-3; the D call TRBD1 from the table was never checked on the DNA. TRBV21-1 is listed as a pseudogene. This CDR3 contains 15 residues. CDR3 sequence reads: CASSSWGRHTYTQYF. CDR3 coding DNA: TGTGCCAGCAGCAGTTGGGGCCGCCACACATATACGCAGTATTTT.

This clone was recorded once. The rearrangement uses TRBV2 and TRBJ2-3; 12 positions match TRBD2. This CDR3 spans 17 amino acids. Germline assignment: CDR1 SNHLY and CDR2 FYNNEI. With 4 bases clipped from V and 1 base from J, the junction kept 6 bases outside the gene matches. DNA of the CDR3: TGTGCCAGCAGTGGAACTAGCGGGGGGTGGGGCACAGATACGCAGTATTTT. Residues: CASSGTSGGWGTDTQYF.

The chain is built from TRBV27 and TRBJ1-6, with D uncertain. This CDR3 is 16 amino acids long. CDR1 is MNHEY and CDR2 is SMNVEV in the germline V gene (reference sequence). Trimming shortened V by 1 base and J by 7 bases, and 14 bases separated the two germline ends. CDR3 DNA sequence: TGTGCCAGCAGTTTATACGGAACCCCGGGGAATTCACCCCTCCACTTT. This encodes CASSLYGTPGNSPLHF.

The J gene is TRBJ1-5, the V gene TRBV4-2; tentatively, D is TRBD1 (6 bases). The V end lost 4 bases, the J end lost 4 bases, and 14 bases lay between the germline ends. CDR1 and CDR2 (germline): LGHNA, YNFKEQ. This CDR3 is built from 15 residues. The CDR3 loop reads CASSPRDINNQPQHF. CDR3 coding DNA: TGTGCCAGCAGCCCAAGGGACATTAATAATCAGCCCCAGCATTTT.

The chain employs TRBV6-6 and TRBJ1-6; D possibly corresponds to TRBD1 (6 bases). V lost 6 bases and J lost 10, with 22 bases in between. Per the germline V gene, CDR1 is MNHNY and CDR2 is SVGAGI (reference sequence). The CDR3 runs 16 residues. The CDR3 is CASSHSRTVRGSPLHF. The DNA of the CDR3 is TGTGCCAGCAGCCACTCCCGGACAGTAAGGGGCTCACCCCTCCACTTT.

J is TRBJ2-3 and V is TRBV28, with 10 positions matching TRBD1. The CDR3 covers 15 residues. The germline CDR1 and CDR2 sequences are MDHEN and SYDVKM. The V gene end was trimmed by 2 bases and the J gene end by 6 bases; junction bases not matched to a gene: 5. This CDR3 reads CASSLPGQGTDTQYF. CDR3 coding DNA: TGTGCCAGCAGTTTACCGGGACAGGGGACGGATACGCAGTATTTT.

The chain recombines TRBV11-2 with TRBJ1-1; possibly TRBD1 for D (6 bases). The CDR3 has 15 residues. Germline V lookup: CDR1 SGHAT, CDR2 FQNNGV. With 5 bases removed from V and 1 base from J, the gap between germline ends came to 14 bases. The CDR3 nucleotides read TGTGCCAGCAGCCTTACCTTACAGGGGAACACTGAAGCTTTCTTT. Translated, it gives CASSLTLQGNTEAFF.

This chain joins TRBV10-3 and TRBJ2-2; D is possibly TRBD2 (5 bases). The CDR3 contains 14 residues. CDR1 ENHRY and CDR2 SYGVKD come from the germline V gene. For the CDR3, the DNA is TGTGCTACTAGACGGAGCGTCGACACCGGGGAGCTGTTTTTT. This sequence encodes CATRRSVDTGELFF.

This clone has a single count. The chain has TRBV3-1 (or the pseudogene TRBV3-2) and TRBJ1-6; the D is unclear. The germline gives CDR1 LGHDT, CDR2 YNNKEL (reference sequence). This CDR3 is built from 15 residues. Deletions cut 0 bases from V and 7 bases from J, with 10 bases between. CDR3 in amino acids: CASSQDSLRNSPLHF. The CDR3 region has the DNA TGTGCCAGCAGCCAAGATTCACTTCGCAATTCACCCCTCCACTTT.

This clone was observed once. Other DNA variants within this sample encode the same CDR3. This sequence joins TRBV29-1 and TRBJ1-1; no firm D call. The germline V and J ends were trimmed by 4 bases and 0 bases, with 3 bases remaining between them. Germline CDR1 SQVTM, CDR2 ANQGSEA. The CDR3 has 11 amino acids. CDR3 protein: CSVVMNTEAFF. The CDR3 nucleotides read TGCAGCGTTGTCATGAACACTGAAGCTTTCTTT.

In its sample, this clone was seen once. CDR3 protein: CASSPLGRWSPLHF. The DNA of the CDR3 is TGTGCCAGCAGCCCACTGGGGCGGTGGTCACCCCTCCACTTT. This chain joins TRBV3-1 (or the pseudogene TRBV3-2) and TRBJ1-6; tentative D call: TRBD1 (5 bases). Trimming stripped 4 bases from V and 10 bases from J, with 14 bases between. CDR1 and CDR2 from the germline V gene are LGHDT and YNNKEL (reference sequence). This CDR3 spans 14 amino acids.

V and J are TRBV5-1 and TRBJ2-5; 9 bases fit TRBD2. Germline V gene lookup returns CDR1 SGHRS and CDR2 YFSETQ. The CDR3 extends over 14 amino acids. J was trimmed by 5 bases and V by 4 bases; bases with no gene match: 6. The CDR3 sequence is CASSKGLAGETQYF. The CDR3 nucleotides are TGCGCCAGCAGCAAGGGACTAGCCGGCGAGACCCAGTACTTC.

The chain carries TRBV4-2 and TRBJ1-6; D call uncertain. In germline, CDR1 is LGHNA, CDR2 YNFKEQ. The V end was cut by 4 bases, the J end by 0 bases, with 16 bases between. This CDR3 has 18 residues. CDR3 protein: CASSLSDAGSSYNSPLHF. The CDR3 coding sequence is TGTGCCAGCAGCCTAAGCGACGCGGGGAGCTCCTATAATTCACCCCTCCACTTT.

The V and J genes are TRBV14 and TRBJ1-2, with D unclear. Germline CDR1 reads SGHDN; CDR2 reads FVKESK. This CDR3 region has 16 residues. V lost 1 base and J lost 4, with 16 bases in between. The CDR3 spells CASSQGALVGIYGYTF. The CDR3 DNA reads TGTGCCAGCAGCCAAGGGGCACTGGTCGGGATCTATGGCTACACCTTC.

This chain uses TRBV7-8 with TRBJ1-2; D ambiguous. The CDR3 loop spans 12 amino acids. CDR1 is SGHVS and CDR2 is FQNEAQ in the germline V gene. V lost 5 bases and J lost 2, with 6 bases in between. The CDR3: CASSPLNYGYTF. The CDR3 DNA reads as TGTGCCAGCAGCCCCCTCAACTATGGCTACACCTTC. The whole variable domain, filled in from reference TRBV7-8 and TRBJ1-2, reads GAGVSQSPRYKVAKRGQDVALRCDPISGHVSLFWYQQALGQGPEFLTYFQNEAQLDKSGLPSDRFFAERPEGSVSTLKIQRTQQEDSAVYLCASSPLNYGYTFGSGTRLTVV.

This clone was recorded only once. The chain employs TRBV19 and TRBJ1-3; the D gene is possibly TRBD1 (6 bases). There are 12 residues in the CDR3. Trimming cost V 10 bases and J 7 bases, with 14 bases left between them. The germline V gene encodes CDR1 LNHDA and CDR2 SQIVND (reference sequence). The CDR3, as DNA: TGTGCCACCAAAGACAGGTTTAACACCATATATTTT. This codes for CATKDRFNTIYF.

In DNA, the CDR3 is TGTGCCAGCAGCCCCCGTGGGCGGGAGGGTCTCTCTGGGGCCAACGTCCTGACTTTC. This translates into CASSPRGREGLSGANVLTF. The V and J genes are TRBV9 and TRBJ2-6; 9 nucleotides align to TRBD2. CDR3 length: 19 amino acids. V gave up 4 bases and J gave up 0 bases; unmatched junction bases: 11. Germline-derived CDR1 and CDR2 are SGDLS and YYNGEE.

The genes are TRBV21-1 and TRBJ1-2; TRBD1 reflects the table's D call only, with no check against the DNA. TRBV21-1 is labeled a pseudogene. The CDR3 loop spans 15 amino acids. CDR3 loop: CASSNRQGGNYGYTF. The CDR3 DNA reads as TGTGCCAGCAGCAACAGACAGGGAGGCAACTATGGCTACACCTTC.

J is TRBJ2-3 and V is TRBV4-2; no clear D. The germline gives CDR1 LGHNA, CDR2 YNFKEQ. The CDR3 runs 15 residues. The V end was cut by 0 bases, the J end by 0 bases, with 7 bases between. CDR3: CASSQDTQSTDTQYF. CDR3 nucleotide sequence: TGTGCCAGCAGCCAAGATACCCAGAGCACAGATACGCAGTATTTT.

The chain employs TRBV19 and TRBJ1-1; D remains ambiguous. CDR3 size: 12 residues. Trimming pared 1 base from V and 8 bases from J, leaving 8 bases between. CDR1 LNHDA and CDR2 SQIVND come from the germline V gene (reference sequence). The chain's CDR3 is CASSIAGREAFF. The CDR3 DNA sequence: TGTGCCAGTAGTATAGCGGGGAGAGAAGCTTTCTTT.

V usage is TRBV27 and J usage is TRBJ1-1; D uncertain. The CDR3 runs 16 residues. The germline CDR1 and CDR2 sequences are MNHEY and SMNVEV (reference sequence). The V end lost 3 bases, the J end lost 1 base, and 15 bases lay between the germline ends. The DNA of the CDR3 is TGTGCCAGCAGTTTTTTCTCCCGCGAGGGGAACACTGAAGCTTTCTTT. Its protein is CASSFFSREGNTEAFF.

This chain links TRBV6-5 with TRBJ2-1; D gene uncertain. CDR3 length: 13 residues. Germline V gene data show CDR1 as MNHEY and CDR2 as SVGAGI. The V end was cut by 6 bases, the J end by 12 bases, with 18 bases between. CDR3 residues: CASRGALLERQFF. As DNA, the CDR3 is TGTGCCAGCAGGGGCGCCCTTCTTGAAAGGCAGTTCTTC.

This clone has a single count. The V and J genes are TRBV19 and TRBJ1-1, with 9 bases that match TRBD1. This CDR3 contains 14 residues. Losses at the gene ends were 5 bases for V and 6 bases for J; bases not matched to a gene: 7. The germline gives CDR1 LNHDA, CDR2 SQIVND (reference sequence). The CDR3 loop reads CASSYGGTGSEAFF. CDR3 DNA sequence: TGTGCCAGTAGTTACGGGGGGACAGGGTCTGAAGCTTTCTTT. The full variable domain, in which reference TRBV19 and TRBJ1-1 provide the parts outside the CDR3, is DGGITQSPKYLFRKEGQNVTLSCEQNLNHDAMYWYRQDPGQGLRLIYYSQIVNDFQKGDIAEGYSVSREKKESFPLTVTSAQKNPTAFYLCASSYGGTGSEAFFGQGTRLTVV.

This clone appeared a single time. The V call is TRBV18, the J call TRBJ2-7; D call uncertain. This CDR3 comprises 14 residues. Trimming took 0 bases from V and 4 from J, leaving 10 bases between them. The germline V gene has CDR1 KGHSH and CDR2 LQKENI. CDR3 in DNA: TGTGCCAGCTCACCACCGGCGGCTAAGTACGAGCAGTACTTC. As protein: CASSPPAAKYEQYF.